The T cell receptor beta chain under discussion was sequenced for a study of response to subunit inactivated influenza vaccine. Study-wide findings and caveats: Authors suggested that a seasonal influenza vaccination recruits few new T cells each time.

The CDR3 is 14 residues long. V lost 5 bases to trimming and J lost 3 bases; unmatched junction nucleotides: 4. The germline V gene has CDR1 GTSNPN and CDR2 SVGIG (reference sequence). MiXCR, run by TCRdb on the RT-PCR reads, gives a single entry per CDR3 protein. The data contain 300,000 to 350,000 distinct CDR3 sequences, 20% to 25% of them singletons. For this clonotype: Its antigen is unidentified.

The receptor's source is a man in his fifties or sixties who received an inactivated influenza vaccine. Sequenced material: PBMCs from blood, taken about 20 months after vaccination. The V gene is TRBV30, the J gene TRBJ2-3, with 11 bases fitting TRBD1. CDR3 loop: CAWGTGGMTDTQYF. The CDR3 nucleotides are TGTGCCTGGGGGACAGGGGGAATGACAGATACGCAGTATTTT. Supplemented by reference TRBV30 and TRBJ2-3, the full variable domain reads SQTIHQWPATLVQPVGSPLSLECTVEGTSNPNLYWYRQAAGRGLQLLFYSVGIGQISSEVPQNLSASRPQDRQFILSSKKLLLSDSGFYLCAWGTGGMTDTQYFGPGTRLTVL.